The sequence of this TCR beta chain was determined in a study of cytomegalovirus exposure and HLA in healthy donors. General observations from the study: From TCR beta sequences, most subjects' HLA-A and HLA-B alleles were reportedly predicted accurately.

Trimming removed 7 bases from V and 2 bases from J, with 8 bases in between. The CDR3 runs to 12 residues. The germline gives CDR1 SNHLY, CDR2 FYNNEI. PCR employed 60 Vbeta and 13 Jbeta primers. The assay was immunoSEQ multiplex PCR, and TCRdb's table has in-frame clones only and misses some. The data hold under 120,000 clones, with approximately 66% observed a single time. Worth noting for this clone: Its antigen is unidentified.

This clonotype was sampled from a man aged 35 to 55 in good health and CMV-seropositive. This sequence joins TRBV2 and TRBJ2-5; D is perhaps TRBD2 (6 bases). The sample was PBMCs. CDR3 residues: CASIGGQETQYF. In DNA form, the CDR3 reads TGTGCCAGCATCGGAGGGCAAGAGACCCAGTACTTC.